Presented here are 5 T cell receptor beta chains from one specimen sequenced in a study of shared clonotypes between healthy human individuals. Naivety among CD8 cells was defined by CD45RO negativity and positive CCR7 selection, thereby excluding terminally differentiated effector memory CD45RA+ cells. Sequenced by immunoSEQ multiplex PCR; TCRdb stores in-frame clones only, minus some. The sample lists roughly 2,000,000 clones; approximately 92% were seen once. The sequenced sample consisted of naive CD8+ T cells from PBMCs. These receptors all come from a man aged 18 to 35 in good health. Some clones in this sample may be carry-over from other donors' samples.

The chain employs TRBV25-1 and TRBJ2-7; D remains ambiguous. V was clipped by 5 bases and J by 2 bases, with 10 bases between them. The CDR3 totals 13 residues. Germline lookup yields CDR1 MGHDK and CDR2 SYGVNS. The CDR3 DNA sequence: TGTGCCAGCAGTTTAGGAGTTCCCTACGAGCAGTACTTC. It is translated as CASSLGVPYEQYF.

In this sample, this clone turned up once. The chain links TRBV6-5 to TRBJ2-7; TRBD1 aligns across 7 bases. Germline V CDR1 and CDR2: MNHEY, SVGAGI. The CDR3 covers 15 residues. V trimming: 0 bases; J trimming: 3 bases; junction bases outside the gene matches: 5. The chain's CDR3 is CASSYSPAGGYEQYF. The CDR3 DNA sequence: TGTGCCAGCAGTTACTCCCCGGCAGGGGGCTACGAGCAGTACTTC.

CDR3 coding DNA: TGCAGCGCCGTAAACCCGCCCCCTGAAGCTTTCTTT. Protein: CSAVNPPPEAFF. V usage is TRBV29-1 and J usage is TRBJ1-1; D is uncertain. The germline V and J ends were trimmed by 7 bases and 6 bases, with 15 bases remaining between them. Germline loops: CDR1 SQVTM, CDR2 ANQGSEA. CDR3 size: 12 residues.

The chain uses TRBV5-6 and TRBJ1-1, with D perhaps matching TRBD1 (6 bases). The CDR3 length is 15 residues. The V gene's germline CDR1 is SGHDT and CDR2 YYEEEE. The germline V and J ends were trimmed by 2 bases and 4 bases, with 15 bases remaining between them. CDR3 protein: CASSFSDTRGTEAFF. In nucleotides, the CDR3 is TGTGCCAGCAGCTTCTCGGACACCAGGGGCACTGAAGCTTTCTTT.

The chain is built from TRBV27 and TRBJ2-2; a weak D match, TRBD2 (5 bases). Trimming removed 6 bases from V and 2 bases from J, with 10 bases in between. The germline V gene encodes CDR1 MNHEY and CDR2 SMNVEV (reference sequence). The CDR3 extends over 14 amino acids. The CDR3 DNA reads as TGTGCCAGCAGCGGGATTCTAAACACCGGGGAGCTGTTTTTT. Encoded protein: CASSGILNTGELFF.